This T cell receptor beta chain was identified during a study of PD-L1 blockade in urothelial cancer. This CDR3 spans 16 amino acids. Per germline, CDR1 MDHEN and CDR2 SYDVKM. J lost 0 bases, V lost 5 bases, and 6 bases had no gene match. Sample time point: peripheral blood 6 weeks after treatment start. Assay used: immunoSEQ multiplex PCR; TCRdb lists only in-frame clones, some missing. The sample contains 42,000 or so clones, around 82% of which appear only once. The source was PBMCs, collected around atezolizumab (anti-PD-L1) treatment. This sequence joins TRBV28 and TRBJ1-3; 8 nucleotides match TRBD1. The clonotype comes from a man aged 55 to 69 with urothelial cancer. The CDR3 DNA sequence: TGTGCCAGCAGTGAATCCACAGGGGGCTCTGGAAACACCATATATTTT. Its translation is CASSESTGGSGNTIYF. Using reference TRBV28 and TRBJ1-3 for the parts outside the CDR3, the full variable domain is DVKVTQSSRYLVKRTGEKVFLECVQDMDHENMFWYRQDPGLGLRLIYFSYDVKMKEKGDIPEGYSVSREKKERFSLILESASTNQTSMYLCASSESTGGSGNTIYFGEGSWLTVV.